This TCR beta chain was sequenced during a study of PD-1 blockade in mismatch repair-deficient tumors. Across the whole study: Enrolled about 2012-2016, patients had progressing, pretreated mismatch repair-deficient cancers of approximately 13 types. Findings and limits, study-wide: Tumor-resident clones, often absent from pretreatment blood, expanded after pembrolizumab and then contracted.

TCRs were sequenced from a few patients responding to pembrolizumab. Some clones are missing from TCRdb's copy, which holds only in-frame ones; the method was immunoSEQ multiplex PCR. Of about 79,000 clones listed, about four fifths are singletons. A word on this clone: The antigen is not known.

Germline assignment: CDR1 MDHEN and CDR2 SYDVKM. CDR3 length: 14 residues. Trimming shortened V by 6 bases and J by 7 bases, and 15 bases separated the two germline ends. Here the sequenced sample was peripheral blood, taken 44 weeks after starting pembrolizumab. This rearrangement joins TRBV28 to TRBJ1-4; D is unresolved. The TCR comes from an adult with mismatch repair-deficient cancer. CDR3 in DNA: TGTGCCAGCAGATCCGGGGTTCGGAGTGAAAAACTGTTTTTT. This codes for CASRSGVRSEKLFF.